These 27 T cell receptor beta chains were all obtained from the same sample, sequenced in a study of CD8+CD57+ T cells in acquired aplastic anemia. The TCR beta profiling, which covered VDJ combination and CDR3 sequence, was carried out using genomic DNA as the template. TCRdb independently ran MiXCR on the reads; one entry per CDR3 protein. The sample comprises roughly 500,000 distinct CDR3 sequences, less than 35% of which are singletons, and roughly 0.8% rests with the top ten. Sequencing was done on patients that had shown CD8+CD57+ cell expansion by flow cytometry. Sequencing input: sorted CD4+, CD8+, or CD8+CD57+ T cells (not recorded which) from PBMCs. The source of these receptors is a human donor with aplastic anemia.

The chain has TRBV5-1 and TRBJ1-4; maybe TRBD1 (5 bases). Germline V gene data show CDR1 as SGHRS and CDR2 as YFSETQ. This CDR3 has 14 amino acids. V was trimmed by 0 bases and J by 7 bases, leaving 10 bases between them. The CDR3 reads CASSLAGIGEKLFF. CDR3 nucleotides: TGCGCCAGCAGCTTGGCAGGGATTGGTGAAAAACTGTTTTTT.

In this sample, this clonotype turned up many times. The CDR3 DNA reads as TGTGCCACCACAGCGGACAGGGCCTACGAGCAGTACTTC. This codes for CATTADRAYEQYF. J is TRBJ2-7 and V is TRBV19; 8 bases match TRBD1. The V gene's germline CDR1 is LNHDA and CDR2 SQIVND (reference sequence). The ends lost 10 bases at V and 2 bases at J; junction bases unmatched: 7. The CDR3 contains 13 residues.

This chain connects TRBV19 to TRBJ1-1; 12 bases are shared with TRBD1. This CDR3 is built from 18 residues. Germline CDR1 is LNHDA and CDR2 is SQIVND (reference sequence). V shed 5 bases, J shed 0 bases, and the junction held 10 bases outside the gene matches. CDR3: CASSFPRDRGLMNTEAFF. DNA for the CDR3: TGTGCCAGTAGTTTCCCCCGGGACAGGGGGCTGATGAACACTGAAGCTTTCTTT.

Here the CDR3 DNA reads TGCAGTGCTATCCTGAGCTTGAACACTGAAGCTTTCTTT. Translation: CSAILSLNTEAFF. This sequence joins TRBV20-1 and TRBJ1-1; D unresolved. This CDR3 region has 13 residues. Between the trimmed V and J ends, which lost 4 bases and 0 bases, there was a span of 9 bases. Germline V lookup: CDR1 DFQATT, CDR2 SNEGSKA (reference sequence).

This chain uses TRBV11-2 with TRBJ1-5; maybe TRBD1 (5 bases). The CDR3 length is 14 residues. V was cut by 0 bases and J by 5 bases, with 8 bases left in between. Germline CDR1 reads SGHAT; CDR2 reads FQNNGV. The CDR3 nucleotides read TGTGCCAGCAGCTTAGACGGGGGATATCAGCCCCAGCATTTT. Encoded protein: CASSLDGGYQPQHF. The full variable domain, rest sourced from reference TRBV11-2 and TRBJ1-5, is EAGVAQSPRYKIIEKRQSVAFWCNPISGHATLYWYQQILGQGPKLLIQFQNNGVVDDSQLPKDRFSAERLKGVDSTLKIQPAKLEDSAVYLCASSLDGGYQPQHFGDGTRLSIL.

Ten or more counts support this clonotype. This sequence joins TRBV29-1 and TRBJ1-2; D is uncertain. The CDR3 spans 10 residues. Germline V gene lookup returns CDR1 SQVTM and CDR2 ANQGSEA. V shed 6 bases and J shed 3 bases, with 5 bases lying between them. DNA for the CDR3: TGCAGCGTGACGGACTATGGCTACACCTTC. Its protein product is CSVTDYGYTF.

The chain carries TRBV4-3 and TRBJ2-3; D may correspond to TRBD1 or TRBD2 (5 bases each). CDR1 and CDR2 (germline): LGHNA, YSLEER. Trimming cost V 0 bases and J 4 bases, with 11 bases left between them. This CDR3 comprises 15 residues. The CDR3 loop is CASSQDSLGADTQYF. CDR3 DNA sequence: TGCGCCAGCAGCCAAGATTCGCTGGGGGCAGATACGCAGTATTTT.

At least ten counts were recorded for this clonotype. The rearrangement joins TRBV20-1 to TRBJ2-5; D remains unclear. Germline values: CDR1 DFQATT, CDR2 SNEGSKA (reference sequence). This CDR3 spans 11 amino acids. V was shortened by 6 bases and J by 5 bases, with 10 bases between the two germline ends. In nucleotides, the CDR3 is TGCAGTGCCCCAAGGGCGGAGACCCAGTACTTC. Translating gives CSAPRAETQYF.

This clonotype was counted at least ten times. The CDR3 here is CAGGAGRFYGYTF. The DNA of the CDR3 is TGTGCCGGGGGGGCAGGGAGGTTCTATGGCTACACCTTC. The chain uses TRBV12-3 or TRBV12-4 and TRBJ1-2, with TRBD1 as a possible D gene (6 bases). V was clipped by 11 bases and J by 4 bases, with 17 bases between them. CDR3 length: 13 residues.

The sample holds many counts of this clonotype. CDR3 loop: CASSKGADYEQYF. CDR3 nucleotide sequence: TGTGCCAGCTCCAAAGGGGCAGACTACGAGCAGTACTTC. V is TRBV7-6 and J is TRBJ2-7, with D tentatively TRBD1 (5 bases). Trimming took 8 bases from V and 3 from J, leaving 14 bases between them. CDR3 length: 13 amino acids. Germline V gives CDR1 SGHVS, CDR2 FNYEAQ.

This clonotype has at least ten counts. The genes are TRBV7-2 and TRBJ1-2; tentatively, D is TRBD1 (5 bases). This CDR3 is 14 amino acids long. Germline assignment: CDR1 SGHTA and CDR2 FQGNSA. V gave up 1 base and J gave up 4 bases, with 10 bases separating them. The CDR3 nucleotides read TGTGCCAGCAGCTTAGGGTCAGGGTCCTATGGCTACACCTTC. Protein product: CASSLGSGSYGYTF. The full variable domain, completed using reference TRBV7-2 and TRBJ1-2, is GAGVSQSPSNKVTEKGKDVELRCDPISGHTALYWYRQSLGQGLEFLIYFQGNSAPDKSGLPSDRFSAERTGGSVSTLTIQRTQQEDSAVYLCASSLGSGSYGYTFGSGTRLTVV.

Many counts were recorded for this clonotype. The V gene is TRBV7-2, the J gene TRBJ1-6; D not resolved. Between the trimmed V and J ends, which lost 1 base and 6 bases, there was a span of 4 bases. CDR3 length: 13 amino acids. Germline-derived CDR1 and CDR2 are SGHTA and FQGNSA. CDR3 sequence (DNA): TGTGCCAGCAGCTTAGAACGTAATTCACCCCTCCACTTT. Translated, it gives CASSLERNSPLHF.

The genes are TRBV7-3 and TRBJ1-4, with a possible D match to TRBD1 (6 bases). Germline assignment: CDR1 SGHTA and CDR2 FQGTGA. Deletions cut 2 bases from V and 8 bases from J, with 15 bases between. This CDR3 has 15 amino acids. The CDR3 protein is CASSLSGALGEKLFF. CDR3 nucleotide sequence: TGTGCCAGCAGCTTATCGGGGGCTTTAGGAGAAAAACTGTTTTTT.

This rearrangement joins TRBV20-1 to TRBJ1-6, with D unclear. This CDR3 has 16 residues. Trimming removed 1 base from V and 2 bases from J, with 12 bases in between. Germline assignment: CDR1 DFQATT and CDR2 SNEGSKA (reference sequence). The CDR3 is CSARVGGSPYNSPLHF. CDR3 DNA sequence: TGCAGTGCTAGAGTTGGAGGGAGCCCCTATAATTCACCCCTCCACTTT.

This clonotype was counted between two and nine times. V gene TRBV5-1 combines with J gene TRBJ1-1; TRBD1 aligns across 7 bases. The CDR3 has 14 amino acids. Trimming took 6 bases from V and 3 from J; bases not matched to a gene: 8. Per germline, CDR1 SGHRS and CDR2 YFSETQ. CDR3: CASMLQGVDTEAFF. The CDR3 DNA follows: TGCGCCAGCATGCTCCAGGGGGTGGACACTGAAGCTTTCTTT.

With respect to this clonotype: At one boundary the junction diverges from the germline segment, which might be a read error. The J gene is TRBJ1-2, the V gene TRBV24-1; D is unclear. There are 14 residues in the CDR3. Germline V gene lookup returns CDR1 KGHDR and CDR2 SFDVKD. CDR3 loop: CATSETSVAYGCTF. The CDR3 nucleotides read TGTGCCACCAGTGAGACCTCAGTGGCCTATGGCTGCACCTTC.

Worth noting for this clonotype: A much larger clone sits a single nucleotide away, making a read error possible. The V gene is TRBV7-3, the J gene TRBJ1-6; possible D gene TRBD1, 6 bases. V gave up 5 bases and J gave up 9 bases, with 17 bases separating them. CDR3 size: 15 residues. Germline CDR1 reads SGHTA; CDR2 reads FQGTGA. CDR3 coding DNA: TGTGCCAGCAGCCCCGCGGGGGGCCCGAGTTCACCCCTCCACTTT. Translated: CASSPAGGPSSPLHF.

This clonotype was seen ten or more times. V usage is TRBV19 and J usage is TRBJ2-7; the match to TRBD1 covers 9 bases. Trimming at V came to 0 bases and at J to 3 bases, leaving 3 bases not matched to a gene. CDR1 is LNHDA, CDR2 SQIVND, per germline (reference sequence). CDR3 length equals 15 residues. CDR3 bases: TGTGCCAGTAGTATAGAGGACAGGGGAATCTACGAGCAGTACTTC. The encoded protein is CASSIEDRGIYEQYF.

This clonotype showed up just a few times. This chain connects TRBV25-1 to TRBJ1-1; 7 bases are a match to TRBD1. Germline V gene data show CDR1 as MGHDK and CDR2 as SYGVNS. The CDR3 runs 16 residues. Trimming removed 6 bases from V and 4 bases from J; junction bases left unmatched: 14. For the CDR3, the DNA is TGTGCCAGCAGCTTAGGGGACAGACGGGGATCCACTGAAGCTTTCTTT. It specifies CASSLGDRRGSTEAFF.

This clonotype was observed a handful of times. This rearrangement joins TRBV6-1 to TRBJ2-7; 11 bases are shared with TRBD2. The CDR3 consists of 16 residues. From germline, CDR1 is MNHNS and CDR2 SASEGT. V lost 5 bases, J lost 3 bases, and 9 bases stayed unmatched. CDR3 amino acids: CASSIFTGTSGYEQYF. The CDR3 DNA follows: TGTGCCAGCAGTATATTTACCGGGACTAGCGGCTACGAGCAGTACTTC.

CDR3: CASSQGTGTTSSYNEQFF. CDR3 DNA sequence: TGCGCCAGCAGCCAGGGGACCGGGACAACGAGCTCCTACAATGAGCAGTTCTTC. V and J are TRBV4-1 and TRBJ2-1; tentative D call: TRBD1 (6 bases). The CDR3 contains 18 residues. The V end was cut by 3 bases, the J end by 0 bases, with 18 bases between. Germline CDR1 MGHRA, CDR2 YSYEKL.

This chain links TRBV25-1 with TRBJ1-1, with D uncertain. The V end lost 5 bases, the J end lost 3 bases, and 13 bases lay between the germline ends. The CDR3 has 14 residues. Germline V gene sequence: CDR1 MGHDK, CDR2 SYGVNS. The DNA for the CDR3 is TGTGCCAGCAGTTACTCGGCATATTACACTGAAGCTTTCTTT. Translation: CASSYSAYYTEAFF.

This clonotype was counted a few times. This may be a read error, as it is one base from a much larger clone. The rearrangement links TRBV2 to TRBJ1-5, with TRBD1 matching 11 bases. The V gene end was trimmed by 6 bases and the J gene end by 2 bases; junction bases not matched to a gene: 3. This CDR3 is 15 amino acids long. Germline V lookup: CDR1 SNHLY, CDR2 FYNNEI. This CDR3 is CASRRDRGGNQPQHF. DNA for the CDR3: TGTGCCAGCAGGAGGGACAGGGGGGGCAATCAGCCCCAGCATTTT. The full variable domain, with the rest looked up from reference TRBV2 and TRBJ1-5, is EPEVTQTPSHQVTQMGQEVILRCVPISNHLYFYWYRQILGQKVEFLVSFYNNEISEKSEIFDDQFSVERPDGSNFTLKIRSTKLEDSAMYFCASRRDRGGNQPQHFGDGTRLSIL.

The rearrangement links TRBV5-1 to TRBJ1-1; D not resolved. This CDR3 spans 14 amino acids. The V gene lost 0 bases and the J gene lost 5 bases, with 11 bases spanning the gap. CDR1 SGHRS and CDR2 YFSETQ come from the germline V gene. Written as DNA, the CDR3 is TGCGCCAGCAGCTTGGGCACGGCCGGGACTGAAGCTTTCTTT. This translates into CASSLGTAGTEAFF.

In regard to this clonotype: A much larger clone differs from this one at a single base, so this may be a read error. The chain combines TRBV20-1 with TRBJ1-6; TRBD1 matches 11 bases. In germline, CDR1 is DFQATT, CDR2 SNEGSKA (reference sequence). This CDR3 is 16 amino acids long. The chain's CDR3 is CGARVGGDRGNSPLHF. The CDR3 bases are TGCGGTGCTAGAGTTGGTGGGGACAGGGGGAATTCACCCCTCCACTTT.

This clonotype showed up many times. The J gene is TRBJ2-3, the V gene TRBV19, with D perhaps TRBD1 or TRBD2 (5 bases each). V lost 5 bases and J lost 4, with 10 bases in between. Germline values: CDR1 LNHDA, CDR2 SQIVND (reference sequence). CDR3 length: 13 residues. The CDR3 protein is CASSDRDADTQYF. In DNA, the CDR3 is TGTGCCAGTAGTGACCGGGACGCAGATACGCAGTATTTT.

This clonotype was counted a few times. At one end, the junction sequence differs from germline, possibly due to a read error. This chain joins TRBV7-7 and TRBJ2-3, with TRBD2 matching over 9 bases. The CDR3 has 15 residues. Germline CDR1 and CDR2: SSHAT and FNYEAQ (reference sequence). CDR3 in amino acids: CASSPGLALPDTQYF. For the CDR3, the DNA is TGTGCTAGCAGCCCGGGACTAGCTCTTCCAGATACGCAGTATTTT.